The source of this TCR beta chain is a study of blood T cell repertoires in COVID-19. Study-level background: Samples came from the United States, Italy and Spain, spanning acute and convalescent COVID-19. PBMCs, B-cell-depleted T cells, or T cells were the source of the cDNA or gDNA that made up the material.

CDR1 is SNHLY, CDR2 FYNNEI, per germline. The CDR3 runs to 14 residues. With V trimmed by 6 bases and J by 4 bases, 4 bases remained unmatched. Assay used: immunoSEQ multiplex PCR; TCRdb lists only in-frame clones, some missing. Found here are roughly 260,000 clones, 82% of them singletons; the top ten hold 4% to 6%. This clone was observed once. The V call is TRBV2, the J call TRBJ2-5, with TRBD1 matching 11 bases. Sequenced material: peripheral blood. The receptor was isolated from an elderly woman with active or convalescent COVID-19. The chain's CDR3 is CASREGQGVETQYF. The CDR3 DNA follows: TGTGCCAGCAGGGAGGGACAGGGGGTAGAGACCCAGTACTTC.